These 6 T cell receptor beta chains were sequenced from one sample in a study of blood T cell repertoires in COVID-19. Profiled with immunoSEQ multiplex PCR; TCRdb holds only in-frame clones, not every one. Of about 290,000 clones listed, just under 85% are singletons. What was sequenced was peripheral blood. The receptors derive from a woman in her forties or fifties with active or convalescent COVID-19.

The rearrangement joins TRBV4-1 to TRBJ2-1; possibly TRBD2 for D (6 bases). Germline CDR1 is MGHRA and CDR2 is YSYEKL. V shed 1 base and J shed 0 bases, with 7 bases lying between them. This CDR3 contains 15 residues. This CDR3 is CASSQAGLSYNEQFF. CDR3 nucleotides: TGCGCCAGCAGCCAAGCGGGACTCTCCTACAATGAGCAGTTCTTC.

The chain recombines TRBV9 with TRBJ2-7; TRBD2 matches 10 bases. The CDR3 spans 15 residues. Per germline, CDR1 SGDLS and CDR2 YYNGEE. Trimming cost V 3 bases and J 6 bases; bases outside gene matches: 9. CDR3 sequence reads: CASSGQAGGVSEQYF. DNA of the CDR3: TGTGCCAGCAGCGGACAAGCGGGAGGGGTGTCCGAGCAGTACTTC.

Turning to this clone: Other DNA sequences within the sample encode an identical CDR3. This chain joins TRBV27 and TRBJ2-7, with 12 bases lining up with TRBD2. The J segment lost 1 base and the V segment lost 5 bases, leaving 3 bases of the junction unmatched. The CDR3 runs to 15 residues. Germline-derived CDR1 and CDR2 are MNHEY and SMNVEV (reference sequence). DNA for the CDR3: TGTGCCAGCAGTCCGACTAGCGGGAGATCCTACGAGCAGTACTTC. Translating gives CASSPTSGRSYEQYF.

Notes on this clone: This specimen includes other DNA sequences encoding the same CDR3. The V and J genes are TRBV9 and TRBJ2-5; 15 bases fit TRBD2. V lost 0 bases to trimming and J lost 4 bases; unmatched junction nucleotides: 1. Looked up from germline, CDR1 is SGDLS and CDR2 is YYNGEE. The CDR3 has 16 amino acids. CDR3 DNA sequence: TGTGCCAGCAGCGTAGGGACTAGCGGGAGGGGAGAGACCCAGTACTTC. Translated: CASSVGTSGRGETQYF.

The rearrangement uses TRBV11-3 and TRBJ1-1, with 7 bases lining up with TRBD1. The CDR3 has 15 amino acids. Trimming removed 1 base from V and 2 bases from J; junction bases left unmatched: 4. Germline loops: CDR1 SGHNT, CDR2 YENEEA. CDR3 residues: CASSLGGDSNTEAFF. CDR3 bases: TGTGCCAGCAGCTTAGGGGGGGACAGTAACACTGAAGCTTTCTTT.

In DNA form, the CDR3 reads TGTGCCAGCAGCCCGGGACAGGGGTATGGTGAAGCTTTCTTT. Residues: CASSPGQGYGEAFF. V is TRBV7-3 and J is TRBJ1-1; 10 bases are a match to TRBD1. Germline CDR1 is SGHTA and CDR2 is FQGTGA. V lost 5 bases, J lost 7 bases, and 7 bases stayed unmatched. The CDR3 covers 14 residues.